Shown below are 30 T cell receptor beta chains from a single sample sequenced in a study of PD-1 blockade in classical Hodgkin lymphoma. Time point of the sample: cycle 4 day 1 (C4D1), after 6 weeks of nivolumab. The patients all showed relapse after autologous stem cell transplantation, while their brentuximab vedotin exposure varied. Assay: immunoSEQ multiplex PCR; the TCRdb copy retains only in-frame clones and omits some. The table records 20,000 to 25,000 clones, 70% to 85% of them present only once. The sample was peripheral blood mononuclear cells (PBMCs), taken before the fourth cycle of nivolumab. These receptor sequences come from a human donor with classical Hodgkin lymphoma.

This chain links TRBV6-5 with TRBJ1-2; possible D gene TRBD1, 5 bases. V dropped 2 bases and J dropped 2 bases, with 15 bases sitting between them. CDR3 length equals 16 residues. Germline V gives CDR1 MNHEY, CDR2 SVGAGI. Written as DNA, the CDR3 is TGTGCCAGCAGTTACGAGTTGACAGAAACGAACTATGGCTACACCTTC. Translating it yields CASSYELTETNYGYTF.

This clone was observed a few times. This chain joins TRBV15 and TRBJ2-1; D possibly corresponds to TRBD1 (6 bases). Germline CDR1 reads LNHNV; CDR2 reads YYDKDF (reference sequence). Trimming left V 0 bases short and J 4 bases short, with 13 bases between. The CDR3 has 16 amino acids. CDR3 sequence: CATSRDMGAGYNEQFF. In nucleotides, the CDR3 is TGTGCCACCAGCAGAGATATGGGGGCCGGATACAATGAGCAGTTCTTC.

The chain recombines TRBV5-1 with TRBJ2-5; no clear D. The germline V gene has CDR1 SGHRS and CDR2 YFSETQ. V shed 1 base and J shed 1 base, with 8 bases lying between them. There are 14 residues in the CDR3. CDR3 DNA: TGCGCCAGCAGCTTGTCGGGCAGCCAAGAGACCCAGTACTTC. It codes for CASSLSGSQETQYF.

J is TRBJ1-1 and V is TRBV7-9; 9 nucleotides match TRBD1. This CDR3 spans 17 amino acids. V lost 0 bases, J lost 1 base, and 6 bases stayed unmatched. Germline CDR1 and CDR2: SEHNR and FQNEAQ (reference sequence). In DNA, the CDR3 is TGTGCCAGCAGCTTAGCGTCAGGACAGGGGCGGAACACTGAAGCTTTCTTT. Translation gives CASSLASGQGRNTEAFF.

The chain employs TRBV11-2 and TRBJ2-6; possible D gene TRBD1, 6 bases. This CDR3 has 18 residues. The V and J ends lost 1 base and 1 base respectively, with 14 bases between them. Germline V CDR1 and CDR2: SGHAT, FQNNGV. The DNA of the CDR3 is TGTGCCAGCAGCTTAGGGAGGACAGTATTATCTGGGGCCAACGTCCTGACTTTC. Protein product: CASSLGRTVLSGANVLTF.

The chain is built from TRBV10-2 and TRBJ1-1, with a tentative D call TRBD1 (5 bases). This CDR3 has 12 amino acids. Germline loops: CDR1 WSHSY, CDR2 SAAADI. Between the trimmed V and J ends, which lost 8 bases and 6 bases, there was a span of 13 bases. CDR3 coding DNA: TGCGCCAGCGGATTTAGGGGCTCTGAAGCTTTCTTT. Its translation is CASGFRGSEAFF.

The CDR3 region has the DNA TGTGCCAGCAGCTTAGCGACAGGTTCCTACAATGAGCAGTTCTTC. It translates to CASSLATGSYNEQFF. The chain has TRBV7-8 and TRBJ2-1; D may be TRBD1 (6 bases). Trimming took off 0 bases at V and 1 base at J, with 7 bases between the two ends. Germline lookup yields CDR1 SGHVS and CDR2 FQNEAQ. The CDR3 loop spans 15 amino acids.

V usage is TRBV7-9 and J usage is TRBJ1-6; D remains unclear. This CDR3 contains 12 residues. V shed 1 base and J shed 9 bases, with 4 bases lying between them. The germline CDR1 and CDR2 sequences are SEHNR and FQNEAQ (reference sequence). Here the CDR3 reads CASSLDGSPLHF. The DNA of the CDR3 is TGTGCCAGCAGCTTAGATGGTTCACCCCTCCACTTT.

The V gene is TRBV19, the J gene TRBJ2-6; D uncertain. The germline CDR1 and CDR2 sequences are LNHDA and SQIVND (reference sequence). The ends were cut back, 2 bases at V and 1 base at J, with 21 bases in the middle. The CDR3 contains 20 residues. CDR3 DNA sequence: TGTGCCAGTAGTATAAGGATGCTGTCAGACGTAAGATCTGGGGCCAACGTCCTGACTTTC. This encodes CASSIRMLSDVRSGANVLTF.

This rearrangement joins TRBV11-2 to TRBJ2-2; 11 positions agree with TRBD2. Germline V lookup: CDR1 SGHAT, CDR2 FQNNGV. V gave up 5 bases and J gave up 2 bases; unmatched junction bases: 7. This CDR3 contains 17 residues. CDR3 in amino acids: CASSPRGLAANTGELFF. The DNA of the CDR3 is TGTGCCAGCAGCCCACGGGGACTAGCGGCTAACACCGGGGAGCTGTTTTTT.

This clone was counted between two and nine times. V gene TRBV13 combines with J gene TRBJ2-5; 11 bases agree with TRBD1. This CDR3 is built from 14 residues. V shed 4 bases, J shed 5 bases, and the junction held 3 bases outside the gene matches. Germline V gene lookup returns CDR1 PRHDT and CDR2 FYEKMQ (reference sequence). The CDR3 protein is CASSSDRGLETQYF. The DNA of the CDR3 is TGTGCCAGCAGCTCGGACAGGGGGCTTGAGACCCAGTACTTC.

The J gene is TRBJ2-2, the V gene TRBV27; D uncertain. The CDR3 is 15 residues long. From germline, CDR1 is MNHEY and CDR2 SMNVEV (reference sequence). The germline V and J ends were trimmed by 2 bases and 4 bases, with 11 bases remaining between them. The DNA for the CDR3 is TGTGCCAGCAGTTTAATGCCCCAAGGCACCGGGGAGCTGTTTTTT. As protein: CASSLMPQGTGELFF.

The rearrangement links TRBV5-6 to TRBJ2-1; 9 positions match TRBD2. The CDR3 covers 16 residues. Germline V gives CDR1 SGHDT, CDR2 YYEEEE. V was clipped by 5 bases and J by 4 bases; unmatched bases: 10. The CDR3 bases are TGTGCCAGCAGGAGTACCGGGACTAGCCGTTACAATGAGCAGTTCTTC. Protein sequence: CASRSTGTSRYNEQFF.

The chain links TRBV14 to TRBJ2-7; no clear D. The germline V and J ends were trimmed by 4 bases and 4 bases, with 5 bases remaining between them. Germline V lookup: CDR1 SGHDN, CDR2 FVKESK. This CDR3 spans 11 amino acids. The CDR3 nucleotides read TGTGCCAGCAGCCGAGCGTACGAGCAGTACTTC. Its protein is CASSRAYEQYF.

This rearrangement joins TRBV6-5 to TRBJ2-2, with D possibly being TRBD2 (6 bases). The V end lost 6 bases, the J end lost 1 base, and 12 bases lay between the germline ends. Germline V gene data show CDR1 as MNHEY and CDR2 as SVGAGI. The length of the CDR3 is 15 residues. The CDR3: CASRAGRENTGELFF. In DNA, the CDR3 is TGTGCCAGCAGGGCGGGGCGGGAGAACACCGGGGAGCTGTTTTTT.

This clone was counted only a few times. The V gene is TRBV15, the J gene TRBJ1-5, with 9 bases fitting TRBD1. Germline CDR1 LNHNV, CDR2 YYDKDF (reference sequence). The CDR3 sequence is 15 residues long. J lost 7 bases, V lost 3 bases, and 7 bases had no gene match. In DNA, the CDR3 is TGTGCCACCAGCAGTGCAAGGACAGGGGTGCAGCCCCAGCATTTT. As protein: CATSSARTGVQPQHF.

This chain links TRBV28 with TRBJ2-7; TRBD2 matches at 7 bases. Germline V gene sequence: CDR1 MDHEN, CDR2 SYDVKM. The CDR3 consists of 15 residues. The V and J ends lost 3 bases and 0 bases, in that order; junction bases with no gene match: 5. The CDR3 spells CASSLMGGSSYEQYF. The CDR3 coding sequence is TGTGCCAGCAGTTTGATGGGCGGGAGCTCCTACGAGCAGTACTTC.

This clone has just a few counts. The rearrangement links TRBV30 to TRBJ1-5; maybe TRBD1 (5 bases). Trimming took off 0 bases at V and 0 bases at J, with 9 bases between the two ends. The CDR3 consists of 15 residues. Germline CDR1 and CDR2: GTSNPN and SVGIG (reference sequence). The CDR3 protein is CAWSVRGNSNQPQHF. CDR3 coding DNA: TGTGCCTGGAGTGTTCGGGGGAATAGCAATCAGCCCCAGCATTTT.

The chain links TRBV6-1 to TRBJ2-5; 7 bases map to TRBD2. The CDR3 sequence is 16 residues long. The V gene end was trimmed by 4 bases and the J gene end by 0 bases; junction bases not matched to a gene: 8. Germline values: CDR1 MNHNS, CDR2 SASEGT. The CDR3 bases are TGTGCCAGCAGTGGTAGCGGGCATGTGTACCAAGAGACCCAGTACTTC. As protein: CASSGSGHVYQETQYF.

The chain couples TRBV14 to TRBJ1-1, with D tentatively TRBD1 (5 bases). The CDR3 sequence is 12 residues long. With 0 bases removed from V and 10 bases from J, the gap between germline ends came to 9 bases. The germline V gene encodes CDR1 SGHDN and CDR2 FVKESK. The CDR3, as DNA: TGTGCCAGCAGCCAAGAGCCGGGGGTAGCTTTCTTT. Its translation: CASSQEPGVAFF.

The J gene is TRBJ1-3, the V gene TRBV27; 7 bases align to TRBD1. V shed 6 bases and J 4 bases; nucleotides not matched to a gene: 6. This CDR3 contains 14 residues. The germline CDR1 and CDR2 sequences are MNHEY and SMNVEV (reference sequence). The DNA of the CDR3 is TGTGCCAGCAGCCGAACAGGGGTGGGAAACACCATATATTTT. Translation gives CASSRTGVGNTIYF.

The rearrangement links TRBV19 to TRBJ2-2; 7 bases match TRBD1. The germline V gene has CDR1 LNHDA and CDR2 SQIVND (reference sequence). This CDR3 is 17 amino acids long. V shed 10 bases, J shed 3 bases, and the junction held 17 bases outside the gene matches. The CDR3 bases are TGTGCCACCACCAGAGGGACCGGGACAGCGGACACCGGGGAGCTGTTTTTT. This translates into CATTRGTGTADTGELFF.

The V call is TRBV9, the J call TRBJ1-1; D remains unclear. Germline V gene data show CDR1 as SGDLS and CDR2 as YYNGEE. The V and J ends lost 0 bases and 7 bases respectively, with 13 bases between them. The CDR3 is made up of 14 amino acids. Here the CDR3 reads CASSVEMTRGEAFF. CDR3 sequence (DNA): TGTGCCAGCAGCGTAGAGATGACACGAGGTGAAGCTTTCTTT.

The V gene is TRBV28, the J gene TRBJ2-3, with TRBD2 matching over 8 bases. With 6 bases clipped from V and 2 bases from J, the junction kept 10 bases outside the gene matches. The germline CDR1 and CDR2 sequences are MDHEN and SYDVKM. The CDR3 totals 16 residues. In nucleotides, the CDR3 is TGTGCCAGCAGCCCTGGACTAGCCCCCTCCACAGATACGCAGTATTTT. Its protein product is CASSPGLAPSTDTQYF. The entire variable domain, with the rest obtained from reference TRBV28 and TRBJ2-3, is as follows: DVKVTQSSRYLVKRTGEKVFLECVQDMDHENMFWYRQDPGLGLRLIYFSYDVKMKEKGDIPEGYSVSREKKERFSLILESASTNQTSMYLCASSPGLAPSTDTQYFGPGTRLTVL.

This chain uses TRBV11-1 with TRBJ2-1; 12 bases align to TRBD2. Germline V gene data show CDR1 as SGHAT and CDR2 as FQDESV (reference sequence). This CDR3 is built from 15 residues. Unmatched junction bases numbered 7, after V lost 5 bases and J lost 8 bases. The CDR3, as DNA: TGTGCCAGCAGCCCGACTAGCGGGGGAGGTTATGAGCAGTTCTTC. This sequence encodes CASSPTSGGGYEQFF.

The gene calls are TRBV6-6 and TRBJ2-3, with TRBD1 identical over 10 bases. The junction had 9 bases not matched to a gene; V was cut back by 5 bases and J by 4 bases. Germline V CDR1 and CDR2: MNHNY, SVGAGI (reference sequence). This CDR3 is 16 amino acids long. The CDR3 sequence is CASSPPRTGGSDTQYF. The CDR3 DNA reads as TGTGCCAGCAGTCCGCCCCGGACAGGGGGTTCAGATACGCAGTATTTT.

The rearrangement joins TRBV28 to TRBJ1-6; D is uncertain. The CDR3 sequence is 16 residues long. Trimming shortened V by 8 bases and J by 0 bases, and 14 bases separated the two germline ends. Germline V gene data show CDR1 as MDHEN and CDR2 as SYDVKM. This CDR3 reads CASFSSGDSYNSPLHF. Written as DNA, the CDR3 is TGTGCCAGCTTTTCGTCCGGGGACTCCTATAATTCACCCCTCCACTTT.

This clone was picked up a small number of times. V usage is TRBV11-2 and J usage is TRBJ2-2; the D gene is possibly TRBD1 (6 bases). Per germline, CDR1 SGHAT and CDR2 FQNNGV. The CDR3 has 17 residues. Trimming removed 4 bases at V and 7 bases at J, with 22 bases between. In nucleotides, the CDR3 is TGTGCCAGCAGCTCACCCGGGACAACAAGCGTAAGCGGGGAGCTGTTTTTT. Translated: CASSSPGTTSVSGELFF.

CDR3 sequence reads: CASSPLAGGKNTGELFF. The DNA of the CDR3 is TGTGCCAGCTCCCCGTTAGCGGGAGGAAAGAACACCGGGGAGCTGTTTTTT. V and J are TRBV18 and TRBJ2-2; 10 bases align to TRBD2. The germline V gene has CDR1 KGHSH and CDR2 LQKENI. V lost 6 bases and J lost 1; bases outside the gene matches: 8. CDR3 length: 17 residues.

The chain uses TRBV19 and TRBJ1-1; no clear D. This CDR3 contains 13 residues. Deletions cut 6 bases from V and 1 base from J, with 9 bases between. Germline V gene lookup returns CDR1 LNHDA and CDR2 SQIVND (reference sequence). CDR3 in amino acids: CASSFYRNTEAFF. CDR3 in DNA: TGTGCCAGTAGCTTTTACAGGAACACTGAAGCTTTCTTT.